This T cell receptor beta chain stems from a study of blood T cell repertoires in COVID-19. Study information: The samples span acute and convalescent COVID-19 from the United States, Italy and Spain. PBMCs, B-cell-depleted T cells, or T cells were the source of the cDNA or gDNA that made up the material.

In the study's own analysis: Estimation of nucleated cell counts relied on the amplification of reference gene primers. Sequencing used immunoSEQ multiplex PCR; TCRdb keeps in-frame clones, though not all of them. The V and J calls and clone size come from that table; D and trimming were worked out from the DNA. The sample records about 250,000 clones, around 83% being singletons. This CDR3 comprises 14 residues. Germline trimming cut 4 bases from V and 3 bases from J; bases unmatched to any gene: 2. Germline CDR1 SGHNT, CDR2 YENEEA. This clone was observed a single time. What was sequenced was peripheral blood. This chain connects TRBV11-3 to TRBJ2-3, with TRBD1 identical over 9 bases. This TCR derives from a man aged 80 or over with acute or convalescent COVID-19. Here the CDR3 DNA reads TGTGCCAGCAGCTCCGGGACAGGGACAGATACGCAGTATTTT. Translated, it gives CASSSGTGTDTQYF.